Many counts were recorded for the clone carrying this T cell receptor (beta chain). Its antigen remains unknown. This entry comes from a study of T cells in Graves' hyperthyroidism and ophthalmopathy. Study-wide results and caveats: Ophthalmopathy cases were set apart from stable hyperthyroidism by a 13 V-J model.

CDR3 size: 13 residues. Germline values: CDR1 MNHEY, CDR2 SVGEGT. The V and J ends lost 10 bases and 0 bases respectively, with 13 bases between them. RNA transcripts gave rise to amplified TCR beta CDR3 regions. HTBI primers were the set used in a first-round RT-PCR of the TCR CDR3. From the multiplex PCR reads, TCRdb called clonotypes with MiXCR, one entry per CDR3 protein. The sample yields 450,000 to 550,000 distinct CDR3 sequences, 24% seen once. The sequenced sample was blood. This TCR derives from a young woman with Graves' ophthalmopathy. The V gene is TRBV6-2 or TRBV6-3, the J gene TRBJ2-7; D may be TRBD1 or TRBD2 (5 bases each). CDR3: CATRDVDSYEQYF. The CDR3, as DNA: TGTGCCACCCGGGACGTGGACTCCTACGAGCAGTACTTC.